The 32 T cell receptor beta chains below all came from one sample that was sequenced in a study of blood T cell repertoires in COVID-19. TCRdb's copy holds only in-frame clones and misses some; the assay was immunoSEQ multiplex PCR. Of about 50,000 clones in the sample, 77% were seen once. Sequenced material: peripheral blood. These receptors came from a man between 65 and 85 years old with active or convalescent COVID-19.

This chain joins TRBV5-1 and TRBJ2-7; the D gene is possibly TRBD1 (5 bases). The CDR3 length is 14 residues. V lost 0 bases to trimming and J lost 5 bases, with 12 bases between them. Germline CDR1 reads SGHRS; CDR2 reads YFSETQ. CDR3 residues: CASSLEQAIDEQYF. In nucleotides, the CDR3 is TGCGCCAGCAGCTTGGAACAGGCCATCGACGAGCAGTACTTC.

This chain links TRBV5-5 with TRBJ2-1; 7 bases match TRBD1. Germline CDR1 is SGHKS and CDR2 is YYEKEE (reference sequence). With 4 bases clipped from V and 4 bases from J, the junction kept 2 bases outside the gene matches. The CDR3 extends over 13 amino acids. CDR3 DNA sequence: TGTGCCAGCAGCCCGGGACAGTACAATGAGCAGTTCTTC. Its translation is CASSPGQYNEQFF.

The CDR3 bases are TGTGCCAGCAGCCAAGAGGACAGTAGCAATCAGCCCCAGCATTTT. It encodes CASSQEDSSNQPQHF. This chain links TRBV14 with TRBJ1-5, with a possible D match to TRBD1 (6 bases). CDR1 and CDR2 (germline): SGHDN, FVKESK. The CDR3 contains 15 residues. V shed 0 bases and J shed 0 bases, with 6 bases lying between them.

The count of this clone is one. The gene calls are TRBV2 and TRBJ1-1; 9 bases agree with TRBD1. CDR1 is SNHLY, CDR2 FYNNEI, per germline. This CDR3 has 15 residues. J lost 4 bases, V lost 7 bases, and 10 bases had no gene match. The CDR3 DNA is TGTGCCAGCATCCCGCCGGGACAGGGTAGCACTGAAGCTTTCTTT. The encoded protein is CASIPPGQGSTEAFF. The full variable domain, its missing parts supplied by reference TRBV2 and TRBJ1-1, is EPEVTQTPSHQVTQMGQEVILRCVPISNHLYFYWYRQILGQKVEFLVSFYNNEISEKSEIFDDQFSVERPDGSNFTLKIRSTKLEDSAMYFCASIPPGQGSTEAFFGQGTRLTVV.

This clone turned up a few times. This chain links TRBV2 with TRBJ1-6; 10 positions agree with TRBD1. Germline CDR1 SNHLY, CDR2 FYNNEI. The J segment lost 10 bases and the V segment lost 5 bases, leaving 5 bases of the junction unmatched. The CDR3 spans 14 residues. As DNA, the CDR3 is TGTGCCAGCAGTCTCGGGACAGGGGTATCACCCCTCCACTTT. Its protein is CASSLGTGVSPLHF.

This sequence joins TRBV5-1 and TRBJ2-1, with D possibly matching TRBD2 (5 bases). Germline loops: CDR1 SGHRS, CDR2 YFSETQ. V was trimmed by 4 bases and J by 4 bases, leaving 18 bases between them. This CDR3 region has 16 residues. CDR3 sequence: CASSLGRGTRYNEQFF. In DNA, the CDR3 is TGCGCCAGCAGCCTAGGACGGGGAACAAGATACAATGAGCAGTTCTTC.

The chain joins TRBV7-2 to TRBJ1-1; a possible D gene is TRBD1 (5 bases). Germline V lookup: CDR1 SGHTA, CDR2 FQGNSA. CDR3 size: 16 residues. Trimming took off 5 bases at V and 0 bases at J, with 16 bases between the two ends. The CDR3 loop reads CASSPTAGRMNTEAFF. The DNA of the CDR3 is TGTGCCAGCAGCCCGACAGCGGGACGGATGAACACTGAAGCTTTCTTT.

DNA for the CDR3: TGTGCCAGCAGCTTAGCTCAGAACTATGGCTACACCTTC. Its protein is CASSLAQNYGYTF. V usage is TRBV7-2 and J usage is TRBJ1-2; D not resolved. CDR1 SGHTA and CDR2 FQGNSA come from the germline V gene. V lost 0 bases to trimming and J lost 2 bases, with 4 bases between them. The CDR3 has 13 amino acids.

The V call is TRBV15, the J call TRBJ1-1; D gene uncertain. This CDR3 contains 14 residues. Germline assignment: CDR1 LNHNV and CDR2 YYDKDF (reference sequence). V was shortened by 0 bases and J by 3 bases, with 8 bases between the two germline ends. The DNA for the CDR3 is TGTGCCACCAGCAGAGACTCTAGTTACACTGAAGCTTTCTTT. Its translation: CATSRDSSYTEAFF. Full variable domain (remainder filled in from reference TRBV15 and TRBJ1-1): DAMVIQNPRYQVTQFGKPVTLSCSQTLNHNVMYWYQQKSSQAPKLLFHYYDKDFNNEADTPDNFQSRRPNTSFCFLDIRSPGLGDTAMYLCATSRDSSYTEAFFGQGTRLTVV.

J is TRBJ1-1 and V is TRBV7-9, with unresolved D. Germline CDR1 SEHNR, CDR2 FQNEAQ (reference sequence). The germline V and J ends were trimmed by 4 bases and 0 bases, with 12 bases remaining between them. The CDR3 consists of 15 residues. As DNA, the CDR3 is TGTGCCAGCAGCTCCATCGCCGACATGAACACTGAAGCTTTCTTT. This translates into CASSSIADMNTEAFF.

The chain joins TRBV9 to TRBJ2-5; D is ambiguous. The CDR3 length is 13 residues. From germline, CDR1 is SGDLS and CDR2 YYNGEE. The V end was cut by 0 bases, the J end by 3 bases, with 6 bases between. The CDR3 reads CASSVASEETQYF. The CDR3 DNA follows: TGTGCCAGCAGCGTAGCCTCCGAAGAGACCCAGTACTTC.

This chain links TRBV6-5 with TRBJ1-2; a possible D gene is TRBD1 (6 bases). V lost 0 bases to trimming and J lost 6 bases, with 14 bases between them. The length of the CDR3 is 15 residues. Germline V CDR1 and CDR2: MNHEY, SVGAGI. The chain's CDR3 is CASSYSNRVYDGYTF. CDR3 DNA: TGTGCCAGCAGTTACTCGAACAGGGTATACGATGGCTACACCTTC.

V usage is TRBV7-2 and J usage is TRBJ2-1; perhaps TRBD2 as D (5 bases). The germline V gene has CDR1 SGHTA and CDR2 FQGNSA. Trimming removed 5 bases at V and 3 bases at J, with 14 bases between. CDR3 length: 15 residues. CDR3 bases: TGTGCCAGCAGCAGACTCGGGGAGTTCTACAATGAGCAGTTCTTC. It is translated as CASSRLGEFYNEQFF.

The CDR3 DNA follows: TGTGCCAGCAGCCTGGGACAGGGAAATTCGCTAGGCGGGGAGCTGTTTTTT. It translates to CASSLGQGNSLGGELFF. J is TRBJ2-2 and V is TRBV7-6; 9 nucleotides match TRBD1. The CDR3 contains 17 residues. Germline CDR1 SGHVS, CDR2 FNYEAQ. Trimming removed 5 bases from V and 7 bases from J; junction bases left unmatched: 14.

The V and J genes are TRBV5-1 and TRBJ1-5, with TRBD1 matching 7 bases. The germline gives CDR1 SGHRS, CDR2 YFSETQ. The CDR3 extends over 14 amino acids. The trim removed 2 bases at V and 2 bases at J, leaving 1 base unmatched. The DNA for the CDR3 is TGCGCCAGCAGCTTAGGGACAGGCAATCAGCCCCAGCATTTT. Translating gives CASSLGTGNQPQHF.

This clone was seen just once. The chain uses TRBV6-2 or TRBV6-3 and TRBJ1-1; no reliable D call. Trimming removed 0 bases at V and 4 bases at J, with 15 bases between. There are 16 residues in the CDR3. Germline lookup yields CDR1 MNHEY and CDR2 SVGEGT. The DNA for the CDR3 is TGTGCCAGCAGTTACTCGCTACGAGGAGGATTCACTGAAGCTTTCTTT. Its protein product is CASSYSLRGGFTEAFF.

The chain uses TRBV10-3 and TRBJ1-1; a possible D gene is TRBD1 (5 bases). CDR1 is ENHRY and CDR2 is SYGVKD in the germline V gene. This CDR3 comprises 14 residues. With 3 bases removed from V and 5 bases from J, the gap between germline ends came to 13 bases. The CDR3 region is CAISDGGDLTEAFF. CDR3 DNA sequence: TGTGCCATCAGTGATGGAGGGGACCTGACTGAAGCTTTCTTT.

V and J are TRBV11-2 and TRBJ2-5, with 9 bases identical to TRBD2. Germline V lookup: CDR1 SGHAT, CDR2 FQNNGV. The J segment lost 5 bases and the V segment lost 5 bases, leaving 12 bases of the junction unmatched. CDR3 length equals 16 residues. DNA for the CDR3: TGTGCCAGCAGCGGACCGACTAGCGGATCCAGGGAGACCCAGTACTTC. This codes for CASSGPTSGSRETQYF.

The CDR3 sequence: CASSIPREGTGAKTQYF. CDR3 in DNA: TGTGCCAGCAGCATCCCCCGGGAAGGGACAGGGGCAAAGACCCAGTACTTC. The chain uses TRBV7-8 and TRBJ2-5, with TRBD1 identical over 10 bases. The trim removed 5 bases at V and 6 bases at J, leaving 15 bases unmatched. Germline CDR1 reads SGHVS; CDR2 reads FQNEAQ. CDR3 size: 17 residues.

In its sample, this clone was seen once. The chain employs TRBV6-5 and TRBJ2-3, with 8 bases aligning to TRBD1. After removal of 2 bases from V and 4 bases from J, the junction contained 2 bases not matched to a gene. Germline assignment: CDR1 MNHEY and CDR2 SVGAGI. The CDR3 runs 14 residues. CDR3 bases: TGTGCCAGCAGTTACGGGACAGGCGCAGATACGCAGTATTTT. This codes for CASSYGTGADTQYF.

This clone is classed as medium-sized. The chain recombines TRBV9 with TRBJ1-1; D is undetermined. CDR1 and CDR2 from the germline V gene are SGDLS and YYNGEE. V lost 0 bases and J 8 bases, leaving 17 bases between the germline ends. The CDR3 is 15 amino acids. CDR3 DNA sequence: TGTGCCAGCAGCGTAGCCTCGACGGGGATCGGCGAAGCTTTCTTT. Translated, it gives CASSVASTGIGEAFF.

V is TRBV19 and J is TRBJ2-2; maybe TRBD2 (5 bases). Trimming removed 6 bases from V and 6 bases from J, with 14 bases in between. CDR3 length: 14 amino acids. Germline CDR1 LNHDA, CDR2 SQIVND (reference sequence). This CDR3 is CASRGQRVSGELFF. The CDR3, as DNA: TGTGCCAGTAGAGGGCAGAGGGTGTCCGGGGAGCTGTTTTTT.

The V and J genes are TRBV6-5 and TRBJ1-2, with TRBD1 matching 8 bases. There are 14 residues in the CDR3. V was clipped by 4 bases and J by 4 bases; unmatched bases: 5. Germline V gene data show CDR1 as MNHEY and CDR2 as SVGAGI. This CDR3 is CASSLGQALYGYTF. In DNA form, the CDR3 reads TGTGCCAGCAGTTTGGGACAGGCCCTCTATGGCTACACCTTC.

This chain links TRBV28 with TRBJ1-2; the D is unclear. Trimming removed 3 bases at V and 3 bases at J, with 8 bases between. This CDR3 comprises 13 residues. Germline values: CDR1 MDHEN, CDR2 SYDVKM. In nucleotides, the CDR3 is TGTGCCAGCAGTTTGGCGGGGTACTATGGCTACACCTTC. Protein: CASSLAGYYGYTF.

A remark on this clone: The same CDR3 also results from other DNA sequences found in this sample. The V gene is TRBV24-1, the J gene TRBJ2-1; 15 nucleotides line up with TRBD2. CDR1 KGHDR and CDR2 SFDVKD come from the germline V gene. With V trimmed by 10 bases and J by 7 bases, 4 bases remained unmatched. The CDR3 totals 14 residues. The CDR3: CATRTSGRGNEQFF. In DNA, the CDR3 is TGTGCCACGAGGACTAGCGGGAGGGGGAATGAGCAGTTCTTC.

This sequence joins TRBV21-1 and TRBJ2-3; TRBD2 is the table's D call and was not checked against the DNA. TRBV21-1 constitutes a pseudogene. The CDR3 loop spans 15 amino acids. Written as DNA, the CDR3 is TGTGCCAGCAGCAAAGGAGAGCTCCCGAGGGATACGCAGTATTTT. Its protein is CASSKGELPRDTQYF.

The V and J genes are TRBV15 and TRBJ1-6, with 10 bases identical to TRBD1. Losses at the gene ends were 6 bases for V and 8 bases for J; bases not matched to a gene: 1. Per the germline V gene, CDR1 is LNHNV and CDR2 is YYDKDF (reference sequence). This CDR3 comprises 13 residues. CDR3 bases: TGTGCCACCAGAGGGACAGGGGATTCACCCCTCCACTTT. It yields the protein CATRGTGDSPLHF.

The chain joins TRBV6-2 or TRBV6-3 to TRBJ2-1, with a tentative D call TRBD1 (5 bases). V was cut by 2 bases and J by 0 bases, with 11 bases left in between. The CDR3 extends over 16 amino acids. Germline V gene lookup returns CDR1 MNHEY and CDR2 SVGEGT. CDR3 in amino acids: CASSYVRADSYNEQFF. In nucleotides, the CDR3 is TGTGCCAGCAGTTACGTCAGGGCCGACTCCTACAATGAGCAGTTCTTC.

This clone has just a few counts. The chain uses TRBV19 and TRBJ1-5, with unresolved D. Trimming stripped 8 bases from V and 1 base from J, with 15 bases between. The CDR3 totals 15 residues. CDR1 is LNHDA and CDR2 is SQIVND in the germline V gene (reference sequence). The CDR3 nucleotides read TGTGCCAGTGTCCCCCGCGGGCAAAGCAATCAGCCCCAGCATTTT. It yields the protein CASVPRGQSNQPQHF.

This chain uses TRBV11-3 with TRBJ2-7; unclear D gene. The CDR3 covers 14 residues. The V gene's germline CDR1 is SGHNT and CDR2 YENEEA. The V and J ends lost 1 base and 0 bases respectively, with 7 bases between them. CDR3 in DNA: TGTGCCAGCAGCTTAGGGCGGAACTCCTACGAGCAGTACTTC. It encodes CASSLGRNSYEQYF.

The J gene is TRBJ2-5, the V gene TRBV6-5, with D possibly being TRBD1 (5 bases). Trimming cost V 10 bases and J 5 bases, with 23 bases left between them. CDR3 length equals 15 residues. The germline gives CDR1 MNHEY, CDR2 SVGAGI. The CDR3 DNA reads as TGTGCCATCTTAAGCCCGGCAGGGATGGAGGAGACCCAGTACTTC. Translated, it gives CAILSPAGMEETQYF.

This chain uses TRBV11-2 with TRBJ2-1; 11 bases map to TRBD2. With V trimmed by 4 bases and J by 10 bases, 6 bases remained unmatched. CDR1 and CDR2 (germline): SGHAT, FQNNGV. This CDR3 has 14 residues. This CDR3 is CASSSIAGGFEQFF. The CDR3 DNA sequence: TGTGCCAGCAGCTCAATAGCGGGGGGGTTCGAGCAGTTCTTC.